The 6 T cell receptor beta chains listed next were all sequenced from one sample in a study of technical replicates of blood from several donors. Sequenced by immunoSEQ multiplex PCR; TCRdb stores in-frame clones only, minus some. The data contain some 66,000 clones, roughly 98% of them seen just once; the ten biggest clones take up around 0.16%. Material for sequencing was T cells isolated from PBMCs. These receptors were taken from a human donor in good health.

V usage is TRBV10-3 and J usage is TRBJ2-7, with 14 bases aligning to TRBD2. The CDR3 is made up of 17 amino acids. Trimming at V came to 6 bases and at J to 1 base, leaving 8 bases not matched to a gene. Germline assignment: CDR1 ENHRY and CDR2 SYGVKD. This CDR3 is CAISVGLAGGGSYEQYF. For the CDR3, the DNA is TGTGCCATCAGCGTCGGACTAGCGGGGGGTGGTTCCTACGAGCAGTACTTC.

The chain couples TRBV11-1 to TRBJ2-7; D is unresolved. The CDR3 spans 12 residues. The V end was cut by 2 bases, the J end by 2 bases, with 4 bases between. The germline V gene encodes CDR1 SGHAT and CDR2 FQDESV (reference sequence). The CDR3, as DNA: TGTGCCAGCAGCTTAACACCCTACGAGCAGTACTTC. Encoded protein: CASSLTPYEQYF.

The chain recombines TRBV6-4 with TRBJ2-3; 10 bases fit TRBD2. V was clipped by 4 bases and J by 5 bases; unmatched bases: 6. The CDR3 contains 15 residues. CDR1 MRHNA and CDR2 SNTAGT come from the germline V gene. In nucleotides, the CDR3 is TGTGCCAGCAGTGTAGCGGGGGGATCCGGAGATACGCAGTATTTT. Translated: CASSVAGGSGDTQYF.

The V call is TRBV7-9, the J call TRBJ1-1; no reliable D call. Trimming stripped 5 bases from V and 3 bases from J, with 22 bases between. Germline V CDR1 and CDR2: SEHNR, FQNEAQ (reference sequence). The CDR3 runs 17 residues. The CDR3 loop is CASSPRPSARGYTEAFF. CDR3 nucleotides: TGTGCCAGCAGCCCGAGACCTTCGGCCCGAGGATACACTGAAGCTTTCTTT. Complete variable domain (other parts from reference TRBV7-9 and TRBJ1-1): DTGVSQNPRHKITKRGQNVTFRCDPISEHNRLYWYRQTLGQGPEFLTYFQNEAQLEKSRLLSDRFSAERPKGSFSTLEIQRTEQGDSAMYLCASSPRPSARGYTEAFFGQGTRLTVV.

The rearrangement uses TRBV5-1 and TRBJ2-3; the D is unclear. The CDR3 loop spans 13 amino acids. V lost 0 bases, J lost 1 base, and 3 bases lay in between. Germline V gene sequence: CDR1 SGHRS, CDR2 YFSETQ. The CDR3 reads CASSLVGTDTQYF. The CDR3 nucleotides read TGCGCCAGCAGCTTGGTCGGCACAGATACGCAGTATTTT. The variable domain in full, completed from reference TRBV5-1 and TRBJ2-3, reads KAGVTQTPRYLIKTRGQQVTLSCSPISGHRSVSWYQQTPGQGLQFLFEYFSETQRNKGNFPGRFSGRQFSNSRSEMNVSTLELGDSALYLCASSLVGTDTQYFGPGTRLTVL.

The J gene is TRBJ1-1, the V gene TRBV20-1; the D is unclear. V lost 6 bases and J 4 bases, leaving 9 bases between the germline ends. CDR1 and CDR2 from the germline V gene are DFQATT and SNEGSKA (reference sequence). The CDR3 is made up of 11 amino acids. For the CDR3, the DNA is TGCAGTGCAGTGCCCGGCACTGAAGCTTTCTTT. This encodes CSAVPGTEAFF.